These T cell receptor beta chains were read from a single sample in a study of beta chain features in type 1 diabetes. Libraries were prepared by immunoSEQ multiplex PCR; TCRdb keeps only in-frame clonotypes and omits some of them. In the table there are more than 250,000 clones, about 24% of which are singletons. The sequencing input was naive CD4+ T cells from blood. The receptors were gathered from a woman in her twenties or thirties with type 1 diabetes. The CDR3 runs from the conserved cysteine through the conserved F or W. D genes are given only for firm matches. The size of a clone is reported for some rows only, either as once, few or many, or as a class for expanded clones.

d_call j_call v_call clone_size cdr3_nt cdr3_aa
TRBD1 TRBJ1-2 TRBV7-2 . TGTGCCAGCAGCTTAGCCGGGACAGGTCCCTATGGCTACACCTTC CASSLAGTGPYGYTF
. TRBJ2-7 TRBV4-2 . TGTGCCAGCAGCCAACCCGGGAGCTCCTACGAGCAGTACTTC CASSQPGSSYEQYF
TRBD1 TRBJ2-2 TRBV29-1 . TGCAGCGCCCGACAGGGGGCGGGCACCGGGGAGCTGTTTTTT CSARQGAGTGELFF
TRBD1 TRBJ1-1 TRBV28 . TGTGCCAGCAGTCCTCCGGGACAGGGGAACACTGAAGCTTTCTTT CASSPPGQGNTEAFF
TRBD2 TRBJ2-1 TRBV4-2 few TGTGCCAGCAGCCAAGGTTTAGCGGGAGGGCCACAGTTCTTC CASSQGLAGGPQFF
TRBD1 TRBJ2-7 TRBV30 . TGTGCCTGTATGACAGGGCAAAACGAGCAGTACTTC CACMTGQNEQYF
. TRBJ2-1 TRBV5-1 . TGCGCCAGCAGCTTGTTGGCTAGCGAGAGATACAATGAGCAGTTCTTC CASSLLASERYNEQFF
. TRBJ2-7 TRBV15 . TGTGCCACCAGCAGATTTAGCAGCAGCGAGCAGTACTTC CATSRFSSSEQYF
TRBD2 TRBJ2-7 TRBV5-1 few TGCGCCAGCAGTCGGAGCGGGAGTGTAGAGCAGTACTTC CASSRSGSVEQYF
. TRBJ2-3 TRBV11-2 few TGTGCCAGCAGCTTGCAGGGGTCGGGGGATACGCAGTATTTT CASSLQGSGDTQYF
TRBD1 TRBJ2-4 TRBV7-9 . TGTGCCAGCAGCAAGGACAGGGGGGACATTCAGTACTTC CASSKDRGDIQYF
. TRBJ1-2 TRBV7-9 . TGTGCCAGCAGCTCGCGTGGTTATGGCTACACCTTC CASSSRGYGYTF
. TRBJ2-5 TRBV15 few TGTGCCACCAGCAGAGCTAGCTTTGAGACCCAGTACTTC CATSRASFETQYF
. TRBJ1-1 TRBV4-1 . TGCGCCAGCAGCCAAGATTCGCTGCTCAGGGGATGGTCTGAAGCTTTCTTT CASSQDSLLRGWSEAFF
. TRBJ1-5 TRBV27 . TGTGCCAGCAGTTTATCGTCGGGGTTAAGCAATCAGCCCCAGCATTTT CASSLSSGLSNQPQHF
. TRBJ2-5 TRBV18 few TGTGCCAGCTCACCACCTAGCGCAGAGACCCAGTACTTC CASSPPSAETQYF
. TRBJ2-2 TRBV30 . TGTGCCTGGAGTGTACGGCAGGGGTTCCCCGGGGAGCTGTTTTTT CAWSVRQGFPGELFF
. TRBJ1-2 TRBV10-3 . TGTGCCATCAGTGAGTCGAGGGGGAGTCAGGATGGCTACACCTTC CAISESRGSQDGYTF
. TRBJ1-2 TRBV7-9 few TGTGCCAGCAGCTTAGCGGGCCGATCCTATGGCTACACCTTC CASSLAGRSYGYTF
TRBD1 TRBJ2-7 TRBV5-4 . TGTGCCAGCAGCTCTCAGGGGGCCGACGAGCAGTACTTC CASSSQGADEQYF
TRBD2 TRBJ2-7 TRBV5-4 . TGTGCCAGCAGCCTATCTACTAGCGGGGGCTACGAGCAGTACTTC CASSLSTSGGYEQYF
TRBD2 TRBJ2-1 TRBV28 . TGTGCCAGCTGGATCACTAGCGGGAGGGCCGGTGAGCAGTTCTTC CASWITSGRAGEQFF
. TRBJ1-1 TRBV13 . TGTGCCAGCAGCTTGGAGAGGAACACTGAAGCTTTCTTT CASSLERNTEAFF
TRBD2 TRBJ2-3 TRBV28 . TGTGCCAGCAGCCGCAGCGGGAGTCTCACAGATACGCAGTATTTT CASSRSGSLTDTQYF
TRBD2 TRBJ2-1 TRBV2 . TGTGCCAGCAGTTATACCCCGGGACTAGCTGGTAATGAGCAGTTCTTC CASSYTPGLAGNEQFF
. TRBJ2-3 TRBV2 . TGTGCCAGCCGTGACAGTCCCAGCACAGATACGCAGTATTTT CASRDSPSTDTQYF
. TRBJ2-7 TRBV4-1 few TGCGCCAGCAGCCTTCTAGGACGGGAATTCTACGAGCAGTACTTC CASSLLGREFYEQYF
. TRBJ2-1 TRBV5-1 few TGCGCCAGCAGCTTACGATTAGGAGTCTACAATGAGCAGTTCTTC CASSLRLGVYNEQFF
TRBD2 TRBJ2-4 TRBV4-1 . TGCGCCAGCAGCCAAGATCCGGTTAGAGCCTTAGCGGGAAACATTCAGTACTTC CASSQDPVRALAGNIQYF
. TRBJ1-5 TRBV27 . TGTGCCAGCAGCCTGGGAGGCCGGGGCAATCAGCCCCAGCATTTT CASSLGGRGNQPQHF
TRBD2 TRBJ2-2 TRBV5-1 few TGCGCCAGCAGCCCGAGCGGGAGCTACACCGGGGAGCTGTTTTTT CASSPSGSYTGELFF
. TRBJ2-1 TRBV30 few TGTGCCTGGAGGGCGGGCGGCAACCGGAACAATGAGCAGTTCTTC CAWRAGGNRNNEQFF
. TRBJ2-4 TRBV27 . TGTGCCAGCAGTTTAGAAGGGCGCGGGAACATTCAGTACTTC CASSLEGRGNIQYF
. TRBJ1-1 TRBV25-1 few TGTGCCAGCAGTGATGCGACCAGAGCGGGGAACACTGAAGCTTTCTTT CASSDATRAGNTEAFF
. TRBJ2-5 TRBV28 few TGTGCCAGCAGGTTAGAGGAGACCCAGTACTTC CASRLEETQYF
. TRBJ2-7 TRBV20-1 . TGCAGTGCCGAGGCCCGGTACGAGCAGTACTTC CSAEARYEQYF
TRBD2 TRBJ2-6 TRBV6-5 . TGTGCCAGCAGTTACCTGACTAGCGCCGGGGCCAACGTCCTGACTTTC CASSYLTSAGANVLTF
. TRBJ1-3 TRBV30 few TGTGCCTGGAGACAGGGACCATTCTCTGGAAACACCATATATTTT CAWRQGPFSGNTIYF
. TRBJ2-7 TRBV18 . TGTGCCAGCTCACCACCGGGACTGAGTTACGAGCAGTACTTC CASSPPGLSYEQYF
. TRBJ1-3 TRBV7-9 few TGTGCCAGCAGCTTTCTAGACAGGCTCTCTGGAAACACCATATATTTT CASSFLDRLSGNTIYF
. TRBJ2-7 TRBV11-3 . TGTGCCAGCAGCTTAGATCCACAGGCCTACGAGCAGTACTTC CASSLDPQAYEQYF
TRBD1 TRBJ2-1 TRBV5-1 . TGCGCCAGCAGTGAGAGGGACAGATCTGAGCAGTTCTTC CASSERDRSEQFF
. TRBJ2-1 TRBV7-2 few TGTGCCAGCAGCTCGCGCAAGGGGAAAGTTAGCTCCTACAATGAGCAGTTCTTC CASSSRKGKVSSYNEQFF
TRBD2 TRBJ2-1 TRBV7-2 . TGTGCCACCAAGTTTAGCGGGACCTACAATGAGCAGTTCTTC CATKFSGTYNEQFF
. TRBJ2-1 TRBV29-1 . TGCAGCGGAGAGTACAATGAGCAGTTCTTC CSGEYNEQFF
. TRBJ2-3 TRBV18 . TGTGCCAGCTCACTCTATAGCGACACAGATACGCAGTATTTT CASSLYSDTDTQYF
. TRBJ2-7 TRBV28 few TGTGCCAGCAGTTTAGGACACCCCTACGAGCAGTACTTC CASSLGHPYEQYF
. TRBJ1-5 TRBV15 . TGTGCCACCAGCAGAGGGGGGCATGGTCAGCCCCAGCATTTT CATSRGGHGQPQHF
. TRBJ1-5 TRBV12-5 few TGTGCTAGTGGTTTGGGAGTTCAGCCCCAGCATTTT CASGLGVQPQHF
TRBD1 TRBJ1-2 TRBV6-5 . TGTGCCAGCAGTTACTGGTCAGGGGGCGGCTATGGCTACACCTTC CASSYWSGGGYGYTF